These 9 T cell receptor beta chains were sequenced from one sample in a study of OX40 agonist ivuxolimab in advanced cancers. Sequencing was performed with immunoSEQ multiplex PCR; in TCRdb, only in-frame clones are kept and a portion is missing. The sample lists tens of thousands of clones, about 88% seen once, with around 3.5% in the top ten. The material was CD4+ or CD8+ T cells sorted from blood, obtained in a trial of the OX40 agonist ivuxolimab. The source is an adult with an advanced solid tumor such as melanoma, head and neck, liver or kidney cancer.

This clone occurred once. V usage is TRBV9 and J usage is TRBJ2-6, with D possibly TRBD2 on 6 matching bases. The CDR3 contains 19 residues. Germline loops: CDR1 SGDLS, CDR2 YYNGEE. V was clipped by 0 bases and J by 0 bases, with 16 bases between them. This CDR3 is CASSVVPEGLPSGANVLTF. Written as DNA, the CDR3 is TGTGCCAGCAGCGTAGTCCCCGAGGGACTCCCCTCTGGGGCCAACGTCCTGACTTTC.

This chain links TRBV7-3 with TRBJ2-1, with 7 bases fitting TRBD2. CDR1 and CDR2 (germline): SGHTA, FQGTGA. Unmatched junction bases numbered 6, after V lost 4 bases and J lost 3 bases. This CDR3 comprises 15 residues. CDR3 coding DNA: TGTGCCAGCAGCTACGGACTAGGGCTCTACAATGAGCAGTTCTTC. Its protein is CASSYGLGLYNEQFF.

J is TRBJ2-7 and V is TRBV28; 8 bases match TRBD1. Germline V lookup: CDR1 MDHEN, CDR2 SYDVKM. This CDR3 spans 15 amino acids. With V trimmed by 6 bases and J by 6 bases, 13 bases remained unmatched. This CDR3 is CASRTRTGLGIEQYF. The CDR3 region has the DNA TGTGCCAGCAGGACGAGGACAGGGTTGGGGATCGAGCAGTACTTC.

The rearrangement uses TRBV27 and TRBJ2-6; D gene ambiguous. CDR3 length: 13 amino acids. Trimming took 4 bases from V and 0 from J, leaving 1 base between them. Germline CDR1 is MNHEY and CDR2 is SMNVEV (reference sequence). The CDR3 loop reads CASSSSGANVLTF. CDR3 sequence (DNA): TGTGCCAGCAGTTCCTCTGGGGCCAACGTCCTGACTTTC.

The CDR3 DNA follows: TGTGCCAGCAGCGCATTGGGGGAAAACCACACTGAAGCTTTCTTT. This sequence encodes CASSALGENHTEAFF. This chain connects TRBV5-6 to TRBJ1-1, with D possibly TRBD1 on 5 matching bases. Per germline, CDR1 SGHDT and CDR2 YYEEEE. V shed 4 bases and J shed 3 bases, with 16 bases lying between them. There are 15 residues in the CDR3. Filled out from reference TRBV5-6 and TRBJ1-1, the complete variable domain reads DAGVTQSPTHLIKTRGQQVTLRCSPKSGHDTVSWYQQALGQGPQFIFQYYEEEERQRGNFPDRFSGHQFPNYSSELNVNALLLGDSALYLCASSALGENHTEAFFGQGTRLTVV.

The V and J genes are TRBV6-5 and TRBJ2-1; D may be TRBD2 (5 bases). V dropped 2 bases and J dropped 9 bases, with 11 bases sitting between them. From germline, CDR1 is MNHEY and CDR2 SVGAGI. The CDR3 loop spans 13 amino acids. The DNA for the CDR3 is TGTGCCAGCAGTTACGACTACGGGCGTGAGCAGTTCTTC. This sequence encodes CASSYDYGREQFF.

The genes are TRBV19 and TRBJ2-1, with TRBD1 identical over 9 bases. The CDR3 extends over 13 amino acids. V gave up 8 bases and J gave up 7 bases; unmatched junction bases: 6. The germline gives CDR1 LNHDA, CDR2 SQIVND (reference sequence). CDR3 coding DNA: TGTGCCAGTGGACACGGGACAGGGAATGAGCAGTTCTTC. Translation: CASGHGTGNEQFF.

This clone was counted between two and nine times. The chain couples TRBV14 to TRBJ1-2; no clear D. CDR3 length equals 13 residues. Germline V lookup: CDR1 SGHDN, CDR2 FVKESK. Trimming stripped 3 bases from V and 7 bases from J, with 12 bases between. The CDR3 nucleotides read TGTGCCAGCAGCCAGTCTGGCCCGGCTGGCTACACCTTC. As protein: CASSQSGPAGYTF.

This chain joins TRBV6-5 and TRBJ1-2; 7 bases fit TRBD1. V lost 6 bases and J lost 4; bases outside the gene matches: 5. The CDR3 totals 13 residues. CDR1 is MNHEY, CDR2 SVGAGI, per germline. The CDR3 loop reads CASRSDRLYGYTF. CDR3 nucleotide sequence: TGTGCCAGCAGGTCGGACAGGCTCTATGGCTACACCTTC.